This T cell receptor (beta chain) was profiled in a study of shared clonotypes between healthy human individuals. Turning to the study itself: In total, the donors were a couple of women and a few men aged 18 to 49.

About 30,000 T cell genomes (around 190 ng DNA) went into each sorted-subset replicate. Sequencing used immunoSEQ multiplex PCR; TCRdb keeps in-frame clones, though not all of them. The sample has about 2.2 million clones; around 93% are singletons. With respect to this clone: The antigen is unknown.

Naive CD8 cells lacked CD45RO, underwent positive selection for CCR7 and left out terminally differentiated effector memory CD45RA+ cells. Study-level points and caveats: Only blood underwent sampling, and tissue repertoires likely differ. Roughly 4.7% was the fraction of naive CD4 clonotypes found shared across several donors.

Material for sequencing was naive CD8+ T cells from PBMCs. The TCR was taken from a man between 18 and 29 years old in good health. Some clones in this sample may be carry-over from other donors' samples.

The CDR3 DNA follows: TGTGCCAGCGGGAGGGGATGGATGAGCACCGGGGAGCTGTTTTTT. Translation gives CASGRGWMSTGELFF. This chain links TRBV6-1 with TRBJ2-2, with TRBD2 matching over 7 bases. The ends lost 8 bases at V and 4 bases at J; junction bases unmatched: 10. This CDR3 region has 15 residues. Per germline, CDR1 MNHNS and CDR2 SASEGT.